This T cell receptor beta chain was identified during a study of shared clonotypes between healthy human individuals. Data came from immunoSEQ multiplex PCR; TCRdb stores just in-frame clones and leaves some out. The sample lists 850,000 to 1,100,000 clones, roughly 80% occurring once. Trimming removed 6 bases at V and 0 bases at J, with 12 bases between. The germline gives CDR1 KGHSH, CDR2 LQKENI. The CDR3 is 15 amino acids. This clone was seen just once. Sequenced: memory CD4+ T cells from PBMCs. Indicated subset: CD45RA-negative fraction. The chain links TRBV18 to TRBJ2-1, with D possibly matching TRBD1 (6 bases). This receptor was obtained from a man between 18 and 29 years old in good health. Some clones in this sample may be carry-over from other donors' samples. The chain's CDR3 is CASSPDSFSYNEQFF. The CDR3 nucleotides are TGTGCCAGCTCCCCGGACAGTTTCTCCTACAATGAGCAGTTCTTC.